This T cell receptor beta chain came from a study of radiotherapy plus CTLA-4 blockade in lung cancer. Using immunoSEQ multiplex PCR, the repertoire was profiled, and TCRdb retains in-frame clones only, with some absent. The profile shows 70,000 to 95,000 clones, about four fifths of them singletons. Points on this clone: What it binds is unknown.

Trimming took 1 base from V and 2 from J, leaving 6 bases between them. The germline V gene has CDR1 LGHNA and CDR2 YSLEER. The CDR3 runs to 14 residues. Study results and limitations: Tumor-derived TCR clones expanded in blood after radiotherapy plus ipilimumab.

The sequenced sample was peripheral blood, obtained from a patient treated with radiotherapy plus ipilimumab. This rearrangement joins TRBV4-3 to TRBJ1-3; D is uncertain. This clonotype was sampled from a human donor with non-small cell lung cancer that progressed on radiotherapy plus ipilimumab. Here the CDR3 reads CASSQGLTGNTIYF. The CDR3 DNA is TGCGCCAGCAGCCAAGGATTGACTGGAAACACCATATATTTT.